These 30 T cell receptor beta chains originate from one sample sequenced in a study of somatic mutations in cytotoxic T cells in rheumatoid arthritis. TCRdb's table, derived via immunoSEQ multiplex PCR, lists solely in-frame clones and lacks some. The sample shows 15,000 to 20,000 clones, roughly four fifths of them seen only once. Sequenced: CD8+ T cells sorted from blood. The receptors originated from a woman aged 45-60 years with rheumatoid arthritis.

The CDR3 nucleotides are TGTGCCAGCAGTGCCTGGACAGGTCAAAACAATGAGCAGTTCTTC. As protein: CASSAWTGQNNEQFF. V and J are TRBV6-1 and TRBJ2-1; 7 bases line up with TRBD1. The germline gives CDR1 MNHNS, CDR2 SASEGT. The CDR3 totals 15 residues. The J segment lost 5 bases and the V segment lost 4 bases, leaving 8 bases of the junction unmatched.

By share, this clone ranks as medium-sized. The V and J genes are TRBV6-5 and TRBJ2-3, with TRBD1 identical over 8 bases. The V gene end was trimmed by 2 bases and the J gene end by 3 bases; junction bases not matched to a gene: 1. There are 14 residues in the CDR3. Per the germline V gene, CDR1 is MNHEY and CDR2 is SVGAGI. CDR3 sequence reads: CASSYGQGTDTQYF. The CDR3 bases are TGTGCCAGCAGTTACGGACAGGGTACAGATACGCAGTATTTT.

CDR3 protein: CASSQGPLSYEQYF. The CDR3 DNA is TGTGCCAGCAGCCAGGGACCACTCTCCTACGAGCAGTACTTC. V gene TRBV7-2 combines with J gene TRBJ2-7; tentatively, D is TRBD1 or TRBD2 (5 bases each). CDR3 length: 14 amino acids. Trimming removed 5 bases at V and 0 bases at J, with 11 bases between. Germline CDR1 and CDR2: SGHTA and FQGNSA.

This clone is a singleton in its sample. This chain uses TRBV7-2 with TRBJ2-5; possibly TRBD1 for D (6 bases). From germline, CDR1 is SGHTA and CDR2 FQGNSA. V was trimmed by 2 bases and J by 2 bases, leaving 9 bases between them. The CDR3 runs 14 residues. The CDR3 reads CASSLNRAQETQYF. The CDR3 DNA reads as TGTGCCAGCAGCTTAAACAGGGCACAAGAGACCCAGTACTTC.

The V and J genes are TRBV6-1 and TRBJ2-5; D tentatively reads TRBD1 or TRBD2 (5 bases each). V was trimmed by 4 bases and J by 4 bases, leaving 19 bases between them. The germline V gene encodes CDR1 MNHNS and CDR2 SASEGT. The CDR3 is 16 residues long. The CDR3: CASSASGTQEGETQYF. The CDR3 DNA reads TGTGCCAGCAGTGCCTCCGGGACGCAGGAAGGAGAGACCCAGTACTTC.

The genes are TRBV19 and TRBJ2-3, with 11 bases matching TRBD2. CDR1 is LNHDA, CDR2 SQIVND, per germline (reference sequence). CDR3 length: 16 residues. V gave up 5 bases and J gave up 5 bases; unmatched junction bases: 9. This CDR3 is CASSPLTSGKKDTQYF. CDR3 DNA: TGTGCCAGTAGTCCCCTGACTAGCGGGAAGAAAGATACGCAGTATTTT.

The chain carries TRBV5-5 and TRBJ2-5; D possibly corresponds to TRBD2 (6 bases). The CDR3 sequence is 14 residues long. The germline V gene encodes CDR1 SGHKS and CDR2 YYEKEE (reference sequence). V lost 4 bases, J lost 1 base, and 11 bases lay in between. CDR3 in DNA: TGTGCCAGCAGCGGGGACTTAAGCCAAGAGACCCAGTACTTC. Its protein product is CASSGDLSQETQYF.

The chain employs TRBV5-1 and TRBJ2-2; TRBD1 matches at 7 bases. The CDR3 loop spans 17 amino acids. Trimming took 4 bases from V and 2 from J; bases not matched to a gene: 11. CDR1 is SGHRS, CDR2 YFSETQ, per germline. CDR3 residues: CASSATGTAINTGELFF. The CDR3 DNA reads TGCGCCAGCAGCGCTACCGGGACAGCGATTAACACCGGGGAGCTGTTTTTT.

V usage is TRBV2 and J usage is TRBJ2-2; 7 bases agree with TRBD1. The CDR3 is 14 amino acids. V gave up 6 bases and J gave up 7 bases; unmatched junction bases: 8. Germline values: CDR1 SNHLY, CDR2 FYNNEI. CDR3 loop: CASSDYRGNGELFF. The CDR3 DNA follows: TGTGCCAGCAGCGACTACAGGGGTAACGGGGAGCTGTTTTTT.

This clone was recorded only once. This chain connects TRBV4-1 to TRBJ2-3; 9 bases match TRBD1. CDR1 is MGHRA and CDR2 is YSYEKL in the germline V gene. The CDR3 contains 16 residues. The V segment lost 0 bases and the J segment 0 bases; nucleotides outside the gene matches: 1. The CDR3, as DNA: TGCGCCAGCAGCCAAGATGGGACAGGGAGCACAGATACGCAGTATTTT. Translation gives CASSQDGTGSTDTQYF.

This clone was seen a single time. J is TRBJ2-7 and V is TRBV25-1; TRBD2 matches at 7 bases. CDR1 and CDR2 from the germline V gene are MGHDK and SYGVNS. V trimming: 3 bases; J trimming: 2 bases; junction bases outside the gene matches: 7. This CDR3 region has 15 residues. CDR3 in DNA: TGTGCCAGCAGTGACGGTGCGGGAGTACCCTACGAGCAGTACTTC. Amino acid sequence: CASSDGAGVPYEQYF.

The V and J genes are TRBV7-9 and TRBJ1-4; a weak D match, TRBD1 (5 bases). Trimming took off 7 bases at V and 6 bases at J, with 12 bases between the two ends. The V gene's germline CDR1 is SEHNR and CDR2 FQNEAQ (reference sequence). This CDR3 is 13 amino acids long. Here the CDR3 reads CASTTGGDEKLFF. The CDR3 DNA follows: TGTGCCAGCACCACGGGGGGTGATGAAAAACTGTTTTTT.

This chain connects TRBV5-4 to TRBJ1-2; no reliable D call. CDR1 is SGHNT, CDR2 YYREEE, per germline (reference sequence). Trimming stripped 1 base from V and 4 bases from J, with 11 bases between. CDR3 size: 14 residues. This CDR3 reads CASSLQEARYGYTF. As DNA, the CDR3 is TGTGCCAGCAGCTTGCAGGAGGCCCGCTATGGCTACACCTTC.

The table lists this clone with a count of one. J is TRBJ2-5 and V is TRBV29-1, with 9 bases matching TRBD2. Germline loops: CDR1 SQVTM, CDR2 ANQGSEA. Trimming took 3 bases from V and 2 from J; bases not matched to a gene: 10. The CDR3 has 16 residues. CDR3 sequence (DNA): TGCAGCGTTGACGGCCTAGCGGGGCGGCCTCAAGAGACCCAGTACTTC. Translated: CSVDGLAGRPQETQYF.

V and J are TRBV25-1 and TRBJ1-1; no clear D. This CDR3 comprises 13 residues. The V end lost 4 bases, the J end lost 9 bases, and 15 bases lay between the germline ends. Germline-derived CDR1 and CDR2 are MGHDK and SYGVNS. CDR3 DNA: TGTGCCAGCAGTGGAGGATCTACATCCCAAGCTTTCTTT. This encodes CASSGGSTSQAFF.

The chain recombines TRBV4-1 with TRBJ2-1; 8 nucleotides align to TRBD2. CDR1 and CDR2 (germline): MGHRA, YSYEKL. V dropped 0 bases and J dropped 13; count of bases not matched to a gene: 8. This CDR3 region has 14 residues. CDR3 amino acids: CASSQDPAGEGQFF. DNA for the CDR3: TGCGCCAGCAGCCAAGATCCAGCGGGAGAAGGCCAGTTCTTC.

The rearrangement links TRBV10-1 to TRBJ2-7; 15 bases agree with TRBD2. Germline trimming cut 6 bases from V and 6 bases from J; bases unmatched to any gene: 12. Per germline, CDR1 WNHNN and CDR2 SYGVQD (reference sequence). This CDR3 contains 17 residues. The CDR3 loop reads CASSGTSGGPLVGEQYF. As DNA, the CDR3 is TGCGCCAGCAGCGGGACTAGCGGGGGGCCACTCGTTGGCGAGCAGTACTTC.

CDR3 coding DNA: TGTGCCAGCAGCCAGTATGGGGGGAATGGTGAAAAACTGTTTTTT. It is translated as CASSQYGGNGEKLFF. The chain joins TRBV14 to TRBJ1-4, with D possibly being TRBD1 (5 bases). V shed 3 bases and J shed 7 bases, with 15 bases lying between them. The CDR3 length is 15 residues. Germline CDR1 SGHDN, CDR2 FVKESK.

This clone was seen a handful of times. V gene TRBV6-1 combines with J gene TRBJ1-3, with D possibly matching TRBD1 (6 bases). V was pared by 3 bases and J by 0 bases, with 12 bases between. Looked up from germline, CDR1 is MNHNS and CDR2 is SASEGT. The CDR3 is 16 amino acids. The CDR3 sequence is CASSDDRLLSGNTIYF. For the CDR3, the DNA is TGTGCCAGCAGTGATGACAGGCTCCTCTCTGGAAACACCATATATTTT.

V gene TRBV6-1 combines with J gene TRBJ1-2; 9 bases match TRBD1. This CDR3 is 15 amino acids long. Per the germline V gene, CDR1 is MNHNS and CDR2 is SASEGT. Germline trimming cut 3 bases from V and 8 bases from J; bases unmatched to any gene: 10. This CDR3 reads CASSDSGTGIVGYTF. The CDR3 region has the DNA TGTGCCAGCAGTGACTCCGGGACAGGGATTGTAGGCTACACCTTC.

The chain couples TRBV5-1 to TRBJ2-1; TRBD1 matches at 12 bases. V lost 4 bases to trimming and J lost 3 bases; unmatched junction nucleotides: 8. Germline V gene data show CDR1 as SGHRS and CDR2 as YFSETQ. This CDR3 comprises 17 residues. The CDR3 nucleotides read TGCGCCAGCAGCGGGACAGGGGGCGCGTCAGTCTACAATGAGCAGTTCTTC. Protein product: CASSGTGGASVYNEQFF.

The CDR3 region is CAKGEGAWHEQYF. The CDR3 DNA sequence: TGCGCCAAAGGCGAGGGGGCTTGGCACGAGCAGTACTTC. The gene calls are TRBV23-1 and TRBJ2-7; TRBD1 agrees at 7 bases. TRBV23-1 is an ORF, and what it does is uncertain. Trimming took 10 bases from V and 5 from J; bases not matched to a gene: 11. The CDR3 extends over 13 amino acids.

The genes are TRBV7-9 and TRBJ2-5, with D maybe TRBD1 (6 bases). The V end was cut by 5 bases, the J end by 4 bases, with 14 bases between. This CDR3 contains 14 residues. CDR1 is SEHNR, CDR2 FQNEAQ, per germline (reference sequence). CDR3 protein: CASSPSLRGETQYF. Written as DNA, the CDR3 is TGTGCCAGCAGCCCCAGCCTCAGGGGAGAGACCCAGTACTTC.

CDR3 coding DNA: TGTGCCAGCAGCCATCTAGAGGGGGAAATAAACATTCAGTACTTC. This gives the protein CASSHLEGEINIQYF. J is TRBJ2-4 and V is TRBV4-2, with D perhaps TRBD1 (6 bases). CDR1 and CDR2 from the germline V gene are LGHNA and YNFKEQ. CDR3 size: 15 residues. The V end was cut by 3 bases, the J end by 6 bases, with 15 bases between.

This clone is a singleton in its sample. V gene TRBV10-3 combines with J gene TRBJ2-7, with TRBD2 matching over 13 bases. The CDR3 sequence is 16 residues long. Germline V gives CDR1 ENHRY, CDR2 SYGVKD. V was clipped by 6 bases and J by 0 bases; unmatched bases: 5. The chain's CDR3 is CAISGLAGVPSYEQYF. The CDR3 coding sequence is TGTGCCATCAGCGGACTAGCGGGAGTCCCCTCCTACGAGCAGTACTTC.

This chain links TRBV2 with TRBJ2-7; tentatively, D is TRBD2 (6 bases). Germline V gene data show CDR1 as SNHLY and CDR2 as FYNNEI. This CDR3 is 13 amino acids long. Trimming shortened V by 4 bases and J by 7 bases, and 14 bases separated the two germline ends. The CDR3: CASSAGTLGEQYF. Here the CDR3 DNA reads TGTGCCAGCAGTGCCGGGACTCTGGGGGAGCAGTACTTC.

The J gene is TRBJ1-2, the V gene TRBV30, with TRBD1 matching over 7 bases. V lost 5 bases and J lost 8; bases outside the gene matches: 14. This CDR3 spans 14 amino acids. Germline-derived CDR1 and CDR2 are GTSNPN and SVGIG (reference sequence). The DNA of the CDR3 is TGTGCCTGGGGATACAGGGGCCGCCCAGGAGGCTACACCTTC. This gives the protein CAWGYRGRPGGYTF.

J is TRBJ2-3 and V is TRBV5-1; 7 bases align to TRBD2. V dropped 4 bases and J dropped 2; count of bases not matched to a gene: 13. The germline gives CDR1 SGHRS, CDR2 YFSETQ. This CDR3 contains 17 residues. DNA of the CDR3: TGCGCCAGCAGCCTAACCCCTAGCGGAGGGGACACAGATACGCAGTATTTT. Amino acid sequence: CASSLTPSGGDTDTQYF.

The chain uses TRBV10-2 and TRBJ1-2; 10 bases map to TRBD1. The CDR3 is 14 residues long. The ends lost 5 bases at V and 6 bases at J; junction bases unmatched: 6. In germline, CDR1 is WSHSY, CDR2 SAAADI. Written as DNA, the CDR3 is TGCGCCAGCAGTAGGGACAGGGGAGCGGATGGCTACACCTTC. Protein sequence: CASSRDRGADGYTF.

The rearrangement uses TRBV7-9 and TRBJ2-7; D unresolved. The CDR3 extends over 14 amino acids. Germline V gene sequence: CDR1 SEHNR, CDR2 FQNEAQ (reference sequence). Trimming left V 7 bases short and J 4 bases short, with 17 bases between. DNA of the CDR3: TGTGCCAGCACCCCCGAGGTAGCTGGGTACGAGCAGTACTTC. It is translated as CASTPEVAGYEQYF.